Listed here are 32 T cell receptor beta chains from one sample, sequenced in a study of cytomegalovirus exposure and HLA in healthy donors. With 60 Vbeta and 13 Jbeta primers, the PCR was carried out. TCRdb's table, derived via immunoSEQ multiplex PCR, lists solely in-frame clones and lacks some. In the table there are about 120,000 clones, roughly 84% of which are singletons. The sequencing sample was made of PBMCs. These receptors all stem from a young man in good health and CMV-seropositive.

As DNA, the CDR3 is TGCACCAGCTCCCCAGGGATGGGGGAAAAACTGTTTTTT. Translation gives CTSSPGMGEKLFF. The chain uses TRBV1 and TRBJ1-4; TRBD1 is taken as the D call from the table, unchecked against the DNA. TRBV1 represents a pseudogene. The CDR3 is made up of 13 amino acids.

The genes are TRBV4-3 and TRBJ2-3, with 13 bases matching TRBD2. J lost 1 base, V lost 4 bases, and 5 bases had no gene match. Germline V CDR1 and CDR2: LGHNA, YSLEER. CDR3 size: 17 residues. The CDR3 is CASSPWTSGGRTDTQYF. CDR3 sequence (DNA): TGCGCCAGCAGCCCATGGACTAGCGGGGGCCGCACAGATACGCAGTATTTT.

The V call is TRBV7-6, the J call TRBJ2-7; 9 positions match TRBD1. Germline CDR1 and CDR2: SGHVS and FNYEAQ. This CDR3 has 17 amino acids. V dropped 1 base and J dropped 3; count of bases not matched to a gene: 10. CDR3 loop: CASSLGTPGQGLYEQYF. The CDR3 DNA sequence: TGTGCCAGCAGCTTAGGGACCCCGGGACAGGGCCTCTACGAGCAGTACTTC.

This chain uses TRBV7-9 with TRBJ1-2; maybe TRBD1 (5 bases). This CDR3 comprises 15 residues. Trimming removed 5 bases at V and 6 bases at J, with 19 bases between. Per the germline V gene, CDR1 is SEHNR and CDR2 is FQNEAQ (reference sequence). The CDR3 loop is CASSEGRGRRDGYTF. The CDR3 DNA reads TGTGCCAGCAGCGAAGGGCGGGGACGGCGTGATGGCTACACCTTC. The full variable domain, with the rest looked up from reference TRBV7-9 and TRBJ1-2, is DTGVSQNPRHKITKRGQNVTFRCDPISEHNRLYWYRQTLGQGPEFLTYFQNEAQLEKSRLLSDRFSAERPKGSFSTLEIQRTEQGDSAMYLCASSEGRGRRDGYTFGSGTRLTVV.

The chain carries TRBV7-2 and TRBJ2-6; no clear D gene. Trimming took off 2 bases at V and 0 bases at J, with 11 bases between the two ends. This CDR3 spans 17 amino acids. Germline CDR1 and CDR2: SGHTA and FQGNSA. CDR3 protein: CASSLYQLSSGANVLTF. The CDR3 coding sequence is TGTGCCAGCAGCTTATATCAGTTATCCTCTGGGGCCAACGTCCTGACTTTC.

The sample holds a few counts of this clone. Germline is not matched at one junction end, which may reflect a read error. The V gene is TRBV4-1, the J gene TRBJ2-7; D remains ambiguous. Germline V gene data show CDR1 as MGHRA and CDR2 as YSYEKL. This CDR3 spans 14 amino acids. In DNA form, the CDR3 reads TGTGCCAGCAGCCAAGAACAGTCCTCCTACGAGCAGTACTTC. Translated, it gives CASSQEQSSYEQYF.

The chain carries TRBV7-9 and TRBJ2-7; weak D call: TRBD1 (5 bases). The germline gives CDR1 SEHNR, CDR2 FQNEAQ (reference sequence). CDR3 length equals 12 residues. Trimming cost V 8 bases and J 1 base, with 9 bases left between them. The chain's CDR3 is CASHGQSYEQYF. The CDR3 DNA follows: TGTGCCAGCCACGGACAATCCTACGAGCAGTACTTC.

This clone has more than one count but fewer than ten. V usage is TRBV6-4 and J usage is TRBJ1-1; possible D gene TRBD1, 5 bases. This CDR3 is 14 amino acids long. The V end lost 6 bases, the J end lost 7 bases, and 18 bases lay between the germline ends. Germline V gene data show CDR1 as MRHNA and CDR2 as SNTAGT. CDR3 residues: CASRKNGRADEAFF. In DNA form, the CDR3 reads TGTGCCAGCAGGAAAAACGGCAGGGCCGATGAAGCTTTCTTT.

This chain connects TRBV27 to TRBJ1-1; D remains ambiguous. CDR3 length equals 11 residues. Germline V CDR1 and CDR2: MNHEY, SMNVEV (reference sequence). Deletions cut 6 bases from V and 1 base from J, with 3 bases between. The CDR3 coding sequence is TGTGCCAGCAGAGCGAACACTGAAGCTTTCTTT. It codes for CASRANTEAFF.

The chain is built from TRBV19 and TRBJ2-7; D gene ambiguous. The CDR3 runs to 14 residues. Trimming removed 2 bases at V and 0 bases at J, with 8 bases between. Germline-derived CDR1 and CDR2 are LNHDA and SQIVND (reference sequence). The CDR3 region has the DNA TGTGCCAGTAGTATATTTCAGAACTCCTACGAGCAGTACTTC. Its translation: CASSIFQNSYEQYF.

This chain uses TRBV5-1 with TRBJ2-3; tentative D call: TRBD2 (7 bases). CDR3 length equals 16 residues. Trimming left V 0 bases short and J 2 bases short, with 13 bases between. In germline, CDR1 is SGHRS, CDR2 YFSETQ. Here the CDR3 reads CASSLDRAGATDTQYF. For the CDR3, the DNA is TGCGCCAGCAGCTTGGATAGGGCGGGGGCCACAGATACGCAGTATTTT.

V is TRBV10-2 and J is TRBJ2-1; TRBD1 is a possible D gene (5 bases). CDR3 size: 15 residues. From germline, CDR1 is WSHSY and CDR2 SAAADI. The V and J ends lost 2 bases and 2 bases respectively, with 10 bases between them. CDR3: CASSENPTAYNEQFF. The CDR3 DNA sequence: TGCGCCAGCAGTGAGAACCCGACAGCCTACAATGAGCAGTTCTTC.

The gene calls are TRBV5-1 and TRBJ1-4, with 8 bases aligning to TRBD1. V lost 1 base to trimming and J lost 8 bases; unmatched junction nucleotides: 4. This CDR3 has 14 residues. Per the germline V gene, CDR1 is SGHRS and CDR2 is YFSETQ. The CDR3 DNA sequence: TGCGCCAGCAGCTTGCAGGGGGCAGAAGAAAAACTGTTTTTT. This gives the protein CASSLQGAEEKLFF.

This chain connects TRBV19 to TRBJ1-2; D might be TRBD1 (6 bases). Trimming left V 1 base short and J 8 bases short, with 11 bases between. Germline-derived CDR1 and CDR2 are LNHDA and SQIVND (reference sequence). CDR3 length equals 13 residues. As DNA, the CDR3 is TGTGCCAGTAGTATAGCTACAGGGAGCGGCTACACCTTC. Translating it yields CASSIATGSGYTF.

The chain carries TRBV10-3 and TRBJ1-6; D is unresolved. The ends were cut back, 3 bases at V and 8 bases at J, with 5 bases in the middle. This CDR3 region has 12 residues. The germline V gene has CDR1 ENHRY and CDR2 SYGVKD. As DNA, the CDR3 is TGTGCCATCAGTGATACAGATTCACCCCTCCACTTT. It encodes CAISDTDSPLHF.

This CDR3 is CASSYRGGTEAFF. DNA of the CDR3: TGTGCCAGCAGTTACAGGGGTGGCACTGAAGCTTTCTTT. The V gene is TRBV6-5, the J gene TRBJ1-1; a weak D match, TRBD1 (5 bases). Trimming cost V 2 bases and J 4 bases, with 8 bases left between them. Germline loops: CDR1 MNHEY, CDR2 SVGAGI. This CDR3 has 13 amino acids.

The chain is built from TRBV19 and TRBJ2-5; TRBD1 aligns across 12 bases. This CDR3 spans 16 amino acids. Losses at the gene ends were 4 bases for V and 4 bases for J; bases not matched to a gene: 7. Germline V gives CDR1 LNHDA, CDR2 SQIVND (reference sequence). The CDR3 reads CASSTQRDRGRETQYF. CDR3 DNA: TGTGCCAGTAGTACCCAACGGGACAGGGGGCGAGAGACCCAGTACTTC.

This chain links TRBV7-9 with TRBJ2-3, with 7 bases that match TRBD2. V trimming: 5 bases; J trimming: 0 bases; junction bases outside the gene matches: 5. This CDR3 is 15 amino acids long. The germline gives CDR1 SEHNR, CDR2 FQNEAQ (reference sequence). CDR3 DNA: TGTGCCAGCAGCCCGTACGGGGGGAGCACAGATACGCAGTATTTT. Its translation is CASSPYGGSTDTQYF.

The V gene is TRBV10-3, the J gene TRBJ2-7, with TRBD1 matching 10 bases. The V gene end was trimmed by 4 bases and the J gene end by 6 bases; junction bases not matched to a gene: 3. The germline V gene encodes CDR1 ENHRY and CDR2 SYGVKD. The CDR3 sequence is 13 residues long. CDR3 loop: CAISGQGATEQYF. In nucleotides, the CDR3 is TGTGCCATCAGTGGACAGGGGGCGACCGAGCAGTACTTC.

CDR3 residues: CAWSVRRADTQYF. The CDR3 DNA sequence: TGTGCCTGGAGTGTCCGCAGGGCAGATACGCAGTATTTT. The V call is TRBV30, the J call TRBJ2-3; a possible D gene is TRBD1 (5 bases). CDR3 length equals 13 residues. The ends were cut back, 0 bases at V and 4 bases at J, with 8 bases in the middle. In germline, CDR1 is GTSNPN, CDR2 SVGIG (reference sequence).

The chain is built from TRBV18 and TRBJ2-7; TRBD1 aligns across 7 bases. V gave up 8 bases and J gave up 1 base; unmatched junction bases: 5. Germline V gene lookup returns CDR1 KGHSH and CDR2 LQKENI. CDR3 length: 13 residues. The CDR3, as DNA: TGTGCCAGCAACCGGGACAGATCCTACGAGCAGTACTTC. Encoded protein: CASNRDRSYEQYF. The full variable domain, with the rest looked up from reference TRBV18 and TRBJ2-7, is NAGVMQNPRHLVRRRGQEARLRCSPMKGHSHVYWYRQLPEEGLKFMVYLQKENIIDESGMPKERFSAEFPKEGPSILRIQQVVRGDSAAYFCASNRDRSYEQYFGPGTRLTVT.

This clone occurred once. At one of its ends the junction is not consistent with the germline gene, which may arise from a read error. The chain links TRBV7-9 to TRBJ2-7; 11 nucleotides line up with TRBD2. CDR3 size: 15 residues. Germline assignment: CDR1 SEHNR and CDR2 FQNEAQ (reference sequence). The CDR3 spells CSSSLAGGFSYEQYF. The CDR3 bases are TGTTCCAGCAGCCTAGCGGGGGGATTCTCCTACGAGCAGTACTTC.

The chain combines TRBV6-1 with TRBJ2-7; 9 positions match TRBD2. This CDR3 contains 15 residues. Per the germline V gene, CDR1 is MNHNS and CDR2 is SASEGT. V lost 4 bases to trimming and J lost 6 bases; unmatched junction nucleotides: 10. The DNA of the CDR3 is TGTGCCAGCAGTGGATGGGTAGCGGGGGCCCTCGAGCAGTACTTC. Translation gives CASSGWVAGALEQYF.

The CDR3 region has the DNA TGTGCCAGCAGCCAAGATATCTCAGATACGCAGTATTTT. Its protein is CASSQDISDTQYF. V usage is TRBV4-2 and J usage is TRBJ2-3; D remains ambiguous. Germline lookup yields CDR1 LGHNA and CDR2 YNFKEQ. Trimming removed 0 bases at V and 4 bases at J, with 5 bases between. CDR3 size: 13 residues.

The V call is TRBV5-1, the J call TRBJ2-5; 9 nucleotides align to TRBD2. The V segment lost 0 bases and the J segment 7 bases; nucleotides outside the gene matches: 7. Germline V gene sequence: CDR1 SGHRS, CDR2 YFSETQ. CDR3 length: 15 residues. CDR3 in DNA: TGCGCCAGCAGCTTGGCCGGGACTAGCAGGGGGACCCAGTACTTC. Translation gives CASSLAGTSRGTQYF.

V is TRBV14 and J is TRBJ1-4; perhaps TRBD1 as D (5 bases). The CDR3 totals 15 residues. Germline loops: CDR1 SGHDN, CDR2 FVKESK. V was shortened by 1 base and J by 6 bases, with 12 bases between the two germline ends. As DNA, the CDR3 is TGTGCCAGCAGCCAAGGCCCCGGGACTGATGAAAAACTGTTTTTT. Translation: CASSQGPGTDEKLFF.

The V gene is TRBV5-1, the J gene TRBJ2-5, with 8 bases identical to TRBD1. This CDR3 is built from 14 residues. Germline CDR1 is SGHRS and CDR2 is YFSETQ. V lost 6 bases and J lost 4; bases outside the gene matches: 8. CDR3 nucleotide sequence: TGCGCCAGCACCGATGGACAGGGCGTAGAGACCCAGTACTTC. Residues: CASTDGQGVETQYF.

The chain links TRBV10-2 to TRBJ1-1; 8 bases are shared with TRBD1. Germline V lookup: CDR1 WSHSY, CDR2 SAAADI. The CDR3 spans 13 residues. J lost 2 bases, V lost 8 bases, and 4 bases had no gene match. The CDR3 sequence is CASGQGGNTEAFF. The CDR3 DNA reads TGCGCCAGCGGACAGGGAGGCAACACTGAAGCTTTCTTT.

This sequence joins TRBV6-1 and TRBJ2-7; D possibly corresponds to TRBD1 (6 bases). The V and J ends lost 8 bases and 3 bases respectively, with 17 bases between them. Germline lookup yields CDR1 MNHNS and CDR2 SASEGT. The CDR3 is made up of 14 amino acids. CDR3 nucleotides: TGTGCCAGCCGGGACAACAGGGTTTTCTACGAGCAGTACTTC. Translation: CASRDNRVFYEQYF.

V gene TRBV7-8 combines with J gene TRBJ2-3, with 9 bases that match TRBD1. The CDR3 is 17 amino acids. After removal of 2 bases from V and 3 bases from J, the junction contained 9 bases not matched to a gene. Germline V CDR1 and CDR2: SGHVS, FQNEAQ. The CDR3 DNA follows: TGTGCCAGCAGCTTAAAAGCGTCGACAGGGGGAACAGATACGCAGTATTTT. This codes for CASSLKASTGGTDTQYF.

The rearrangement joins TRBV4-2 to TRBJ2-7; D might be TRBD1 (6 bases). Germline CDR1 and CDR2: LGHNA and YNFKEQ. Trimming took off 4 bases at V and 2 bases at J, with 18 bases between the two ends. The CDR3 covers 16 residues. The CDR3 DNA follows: TGTGCCAGCAGCCTTTCCGGGACACTTAGCCCCTACGAGCAGTACTTC. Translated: CASSLSGTLSPYEQYF.

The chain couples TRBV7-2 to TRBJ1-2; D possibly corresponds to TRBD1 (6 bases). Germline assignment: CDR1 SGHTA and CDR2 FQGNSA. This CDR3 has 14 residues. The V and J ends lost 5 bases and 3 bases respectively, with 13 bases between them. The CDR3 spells CASSGQQGDYGYTF. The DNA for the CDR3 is TGTGCCAGCAGCGGACAACAGGGAGACTATGGCTACACCTTC.